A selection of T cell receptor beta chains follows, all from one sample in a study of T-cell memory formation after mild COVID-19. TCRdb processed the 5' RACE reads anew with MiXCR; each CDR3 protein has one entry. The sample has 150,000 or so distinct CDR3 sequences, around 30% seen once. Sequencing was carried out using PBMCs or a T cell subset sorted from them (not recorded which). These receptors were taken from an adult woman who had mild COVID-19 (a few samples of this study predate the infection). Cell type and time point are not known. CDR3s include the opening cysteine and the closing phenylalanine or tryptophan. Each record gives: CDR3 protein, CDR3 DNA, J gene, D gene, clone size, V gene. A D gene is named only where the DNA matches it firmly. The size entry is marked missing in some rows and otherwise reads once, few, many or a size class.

CDR3 protein: CASSPWRGNTGELFF
CDR3 DNA: TGTGCCAGCAGCCCCTGGCGGGGGAACACCGGGGAGCTGTTTTTT
J gene: TRBJ2-2
D gene: .
clone size: .
V gene: TRBV7-9

CDR3 protein: CATSTGLAGPISTDTQYF
CDR3 DNA: TGTGCCACCAGCACCGGACTAGCGGGGCCCATTAGCACAGATACGCAGTATTTT
J gene: TRBJ2-3
D gene: TRBD2
clone size: few
V gene: TRBV15

CDR3 protein: CASSSLERETQYF
CDR3 DNA: TGTGCCAGCAGCTCGCTAGAACGAGAGACCCAGTACTTC
J gene: TRBJ2-5
D gene: .
clone size: .
V gene: TRBV12-3/TRBV12-4

CDR3 protein: CSAPQSGAETQYF
CDR3 DNA: TGCAGTGCTCCACAAAGTGGGGCGGAGACCCAGTACTTC
J gene: TRBJ2-5
D gene: .
clone size: few
V gene: TRBV20-1

CDR3 protein: CATSDHQGIYGYTF
CDR3 DNA: TGTGCCACCAGTGATCATCAGGGAATCTATGGCTACACCTTC
J gene: TRBJ1-2
D gene: .
clone size: .
V gene: TRBV24-1

CDR3 protein: CASSLSGSPGELFF
CDR3 DNA: TGTGCCAGCAGCTTGTCAGGGTCGCCCGGGGAGCTGTTTTTT
J gene: TRBJ2-2
D gene: .
clone size: .
V gene: TRBV5-4

CDR3 protein: CASRLAGGDNEQFF
CDR3 DNA: TGTGCCAGCAGGTTAGCGGGGGGAGACAATGAGCAGTTCTTC
J gene: TRBJ2-1
D gene: TRBD2
clone size: .
V gene: TRBV7-6

CDR3 protein: CASGQGAGQETQYF
CDR3 DNA: TGTGCCAGCGGACAGGGGGCAGGGCAAGAGACCCAGTACTTC
J gene: TRBJ2-5
D gene: TRBD1
clone size: .
V gene: TRBV5-6

CDR3 protein: CASSLGGVMEETQYF
CDR3 DNA: TGCGCCAGCAGCTTGGGGGGGGTGATGGAAGAGACCCAGTACTTC
J gene: TRBJ2-5
D gene: .
clone size: few
V gene: TRBV5-1

CDR3 protein: CASSPLGGIQYF
CDR3 DNA: TGTGCCAGCAGCCCCCTGGGTGGCATTCAGTACTTC
J gene: TRBJ2-4
D gene: .
clone size: once
V gene: TRBV3-1

CDR3 protein: CASKTTSGGGSEQFF
CDR3 DNA: TGTGCCAGCAAAACGACTAGCGGGGGGGGCAGTGAGCAGTTCTTC
J gene: TRBJ2-1
D gene: TRBD2
clone size: few
V gene: TRBV2

CDR3 protein: CASPQGAGELFF
CDR3 DNA: TGTGCCAGCCCCCAGGGCGCCGGGGAGCTGTTTTTT
J gene: TRBJ2-2
D gene: .
clone size: few
V gene: TRBV11-2

CDR3 protein: CATPGHGHYEQYF
CDR3 DNA: TGTGCCACCCCCGGGCACGGTCACTACGAGCAGTACTTC
J gene: TRBJ2-7
D gene: .
clone size: .
V gene: TRBV24-1

CDR3 protein: CASSYEGASYGYTF
CDR3 DNA: TGTGCCAGCAGTTACGAAGGGGCCTCCTATGGCTACACCTTC
J gene: TRBJ1-2
D gene: .
clone size: .
V gene: TRBV6-6

CDR3 protein: CASSPVAGVYEQYF
CDR3 DNA: TGTGCCAGCAGCCCCGTCGCGGGGGTGTACGAGCAGTACTTC
J gene: TRBJ2-7
D gene: TRBD2
clone size: .
V gene: TRBV7-6

CDR3 protein: CASSPHSTPEQFF
CDR3 DNA: TGTGCCAGCAGCCCCCATTCTACTCCTGAGCAGTTCTTC
J gene: TRBJ2-1
D gene: .
clone size: .
V gene: TRBV7-6

CDR3 protein: CATSRDRAISGYTF
CDR3 DNA: TGTGCCACCAGCAGAGATCGAGCTATAAGTGGCTACACCTTC
J gene: TRBJ1-2
D gene: .
clone size: .
V gene: TRBV15

CDR3 protein: CASSLVGSPGTDTQYF
CDR3 DNA: TGCGCCAGCAGCTTGGTTGGATCGCCCGGCACAGATACGCAGTATTTT
J gene: TRBJ2-3
D gene: .
clone size: .
V gene: TRBV5-1

CDR3 protein: CASSPRIGGQDQFF
CDR3 DNA: TGTGCCAGCAGCCCCCGGATTGGCGGACAGGATCAGTTCTTC
J gene: TRBJ2-1
D gene: TRBD1
clone size: few
V gene: TRBV7-8

CDR3 protein: CASTQAPRGSLDYGYTF
CDR3 DNA: TGTGCCAGCACTCAAGCACCCAGGGGAAGCCTCGATTATGGCTACACCTTC
J gene: TRBJ1-2
D gene: .
clone size: .
V gene: TRBV7-8

CDR3 protein: CASSPQPLLNNEQFF
CDR3 DNA: TGCGCCAGCAGCCCACAGCCACTATTAAACAATGAGCAGTTCTTC
J gene: TRBJ2-1
D gene: .
clone size: few
V gene: TRBV4-1

CDR3 protein: CSSSQDRRVPHNEQFF
CDR3 DNA: TGCTCCAGCAGCCAAGATAGGCGGGTACCCCACAATGAGCAGTTCTTC
J gene: TRBJ2-1
D gene: .
clone size: .
V gene: TRBV4-3

CDR3 protein: CASSEGWGGIQYF
CDR3 DNA: TGTGCCAGCAGTGAAGGGTGGGGCGGCATTCAGTACTTC
J gene: TRBJ2-4
D gene: .
clone size: few
V gene: TRBV6-1

CDR3 protein: CASSPKGSIRVAGANVLTF
CDR3 DNA: TGTGCCAGCAGCCCCAAGGGTTCGATCAGGGTCGCTGGGGCCAACGTCCTGACTTTC
J gene: TRBJ2-6
D gene: .
clone size: .
V gene: TRBV7-2

CDR3 protein: CASSQEWRGGRGYNEQFF
CDR3 DNA: TGTGCCAGCAGCCAAGAATGGCGGGGTGGGAGGGGGTACAATGAGCAGTTCTTC
J gene: TRBJ2-1
D gene: .
clone size: .
V gene: TRBV3-1

CDR3 protein: CASSLGQGYYGYTF
CDR3 DNA: TGCGCCAGCAGCTTGGGGCAGGGCTACTATGGCTACACCTTC
J gene: TRBJ1-2
D gene: .
clone size: .
V gene: TRBV5-1

CDR3 protein: CASTTTAGTYEQYF
CDR3 DNA: TGTGCCAGCACCACCACAGCAGGGACCTACGAGCAGTACTTC
J gene: TRBJ2-7
D gene: .
clone size: few
V gene: TRBV7-2

CDR3 protein: CSARDPPPGLAGSGPYNEQFF
CDR3 DNA: TGCAGTGCTAGAGACCCTCCACCGGGACTAGCGGGCTCCGGTCCCTACAATGAGCAGTTCTTC
J gene: TRBJ2-1
D gene: TRBD2
clone size: .
V gene: TRBV20-1

CDR3 protein: CASSSGQGSNEQFF
CDR3 DNA: TGTGCCAGCAGCTCGGGACAGGGGTCCAATGAGCAGTTCTTC
J gene: TRBJ2-1
D gene: TRBD1
clone size: .
V gene: TRBV7-3

CDR3 protein: CAISERTGGDGYTF
CDR3 DNA: TGTGCCATCAGCGAAAGGACGGGTGGGGATGGCTACACCTTC
J gene: TRBJ1-2
D gene: .
clone size: .
V gene: TRBV10-3

CDR3 protein: CASSVSGDPAETQYF
CDR3 DNA: TGTGCCAGCAGCGTTAGCGGGGACCCGGCAGAGACCCAGTACTTC
J gene: TRBJ2-5
D gene: TRBD2
clone size: few
V gene: TRBV7-8

CDR3 protein: CASSLAGTSGRLSYNEQFF
CDR3 DNA: TGTGCCAGCAGCTTAGCGGGGACTAGCGGGAGGCTCTCCTACAATGAGCAGTTCTTC
J gene: TRBJ2-1
D gene: TRBD2
clone size: .
V gene: TRBV7-9

CDR3 protein: CAWSGTSGISSYEQYF
CDR3 DNA: TGTGCCTGGAGCGGGACTAGCGGGATAAGCTCCTACGAGCAGTACTTC
J gene: TRBJ2-7
D gene: TRBD2
clone size: .
V gene: TRBV30